This is a list of T cell receptor beta chains from one sample in a study of CD8+ T cells in alopecia areata. Only in-frame clones appear in the TCRdb table, and some are missing; sequencing was by immunoSEQ multiplex PCR. This table has around 140,000 clones, 40% to 65% appearing once. The specimen comprised CD4+ T cells sorted from blood, sampled at week 0. The receptors stem from a human donor with alopecia areata. Both conserved end residues are part of each CDR3. The order of the fields is V gene, D gene, J gene, clone size, CDR3 DNA, CDR3 protein. The D gene is left open where the match is weak. A clone size is listed for some rows: how often the clone was seen (once, few, many), or a class if it is expanded.

>TRBV4-1|TRBD1|TRBJ2-2|-
TGCGCCAGCAGCGTCGCATGGACAGGGAGAACCGGGGAGCTGTTTTTT
CASSVAWTGRTGELFF
>TRBV7-6|-|TRBJ1-4|-
TGTGCCAGCAGCTTATCTGGGCGGGAAAAACTGTTTTTT
CASSLSGREKLFF
>TRBV29-1|-|TRBJ2-3|few
TGCAGCGTATATTCTTGGGACCCGGGGGTGAATTTCCAGTATTTT
CSVYSWDPGVNFQYF
>TRBV29-1|TRBD2|TRBJ2-7|few
TGCAGCGTTGGAGGTAGCGGGAACTACGAGCAGTACTTC
CSVGGSGNYEQYF
>TRBV4-1|-|TRBJ2-3|-
TGCGCCAGCAGCCAAGGACAGGCTAGCACAGATACGCAGTATTTT
CASSQGQASTDTQYF
>TRBV30|-|TRBJ1-2|-
TGTGCCTGGAGTGAAAGGGCCGACTATGGCTACACCTTC
CAWSERADYGYTF
>TRBV7-3|-|TRBJ2-2|-
TGTGCCAGCAGCTTAAACCCCCCGAGGACCGGGGAGCTGTTTTTT
CASSLNPPRTGELFF
>TRBV11-1|-|TRBJ2-7|-
TGTGCCAGCAGCTTAGAGTCGGGAGACGGCGAGCAGTACTTC
CASSLESGDGEQYF
>TRBV5-1|TRBD2|TRBJ2-3|few
TGCGCCAGCAGCTCTGGACTAGCGGGAGCAAATACGCAGTATTTT
CASSSGLAGANTQYF
>TRBV6-5|TRBD1|TRBJ2-6|few
TGTGCCAGCAGTTCAAGGGGGCTCGGGGCCAACGTCCTGACTTTC
CASSSRGLGANVLTF
>TRBV18|-|TRBJ1-1|few
TGTGCCAGCTCCCCACAGGCGAACACTGAAGCTTTCTTT
CASSPQANTEAFF
>TRBV30|TRBD2|TRBJ2-7|-
TGTGCCTGGAGTGGACCTTCAGAGACTAGCTTTTACGAGCAGTACTTC
CAWSGPSETSFYEQYF
>TRBV15|-|TRBJ1-1|few
TGTGCCACCAGCAGAGAGACGGCAGGGCAAACTGAAGCTTTCTTT
CATSRETAGQTEAFF
>TRBV28|-|TRBJ2-5|-
TGTGCCAGCAGCCCGGGACACCAAGAGACCCAGTACTTC
CASSPGHQETQYF